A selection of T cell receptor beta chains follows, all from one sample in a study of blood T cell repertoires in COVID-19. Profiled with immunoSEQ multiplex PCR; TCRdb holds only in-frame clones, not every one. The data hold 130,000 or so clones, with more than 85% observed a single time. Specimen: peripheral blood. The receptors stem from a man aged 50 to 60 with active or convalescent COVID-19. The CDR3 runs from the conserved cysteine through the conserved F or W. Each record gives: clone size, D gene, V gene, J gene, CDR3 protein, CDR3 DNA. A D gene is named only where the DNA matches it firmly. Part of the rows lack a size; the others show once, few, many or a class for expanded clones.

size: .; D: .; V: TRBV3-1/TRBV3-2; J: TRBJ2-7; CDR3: CASSQVGGGYEQYF; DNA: TGTGCCAGCAGCCAAGTAGGGGGTGGGTACGAGCAGTACTTC
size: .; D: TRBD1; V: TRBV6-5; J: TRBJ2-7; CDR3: CASTLRGKPYEQYF; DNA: TGTGCCAGCACCCTCAGGGGGAAGCCCTACGAGCAGTACTTC
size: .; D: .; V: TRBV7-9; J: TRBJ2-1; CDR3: CASSLVSGVGFNEQFF; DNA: TGTGCCAGCAGCTTAGTGTCGGGAGTCGGATTCAATGAGCAGTTCTTC
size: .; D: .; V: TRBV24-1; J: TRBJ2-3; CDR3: CATSDSFQGLRSDTQYF; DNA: TGTGCCACCAGTGATTCCTTTCAGGGTCTGAGGTCAGATACGCAGTATTTT
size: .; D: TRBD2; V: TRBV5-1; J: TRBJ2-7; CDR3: CASSSGLANRYEQYF; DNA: TGCGCCAGCAGCTCCGGACTAGCGAATAGGTACGAGCAGTACTTC
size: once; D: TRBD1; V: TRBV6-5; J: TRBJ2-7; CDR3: CASSKGTGTGVEQYF; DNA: TGTGCCAGCAGTAAGGGTACCGGGACAGGGGTCGAGCAGTACTTC
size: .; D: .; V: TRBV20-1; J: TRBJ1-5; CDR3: CSASIGRAGNQPQHF; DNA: TGCAGTGCTAGTATAGGCCGTGCGGGCAATCAGCCCCAGCATTTT
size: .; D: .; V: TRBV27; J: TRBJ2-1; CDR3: CASSSRDRSYNEQFF; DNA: TGTGCCAGCAGTTCCCGGGATAGATCCTACAATGAGCAGTTCTTC
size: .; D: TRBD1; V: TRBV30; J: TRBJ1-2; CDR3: CAWAPPGRDRRFGYTF; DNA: TGTGCCTGGGCCCCACCCGGGAGGGACAGAAGGTTTGGCTACACCTTC
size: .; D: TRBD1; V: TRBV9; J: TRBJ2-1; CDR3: CASSSTTGSNEQFF; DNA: TGTGCCAGCAGCTCAACGACAGGGAGCAATGAGCAGTTCTTC
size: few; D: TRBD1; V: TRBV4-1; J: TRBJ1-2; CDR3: CASSRGQGTNYGYTF; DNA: TGCGCCAGCAGCCGGGGACAGGGGACTAACTATGGCTACACCTTC
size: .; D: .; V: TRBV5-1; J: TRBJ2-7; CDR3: CASSQGYEQYF; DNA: TGCGCCAGCAGCCAGGGTTACGAGCAGTACTTC
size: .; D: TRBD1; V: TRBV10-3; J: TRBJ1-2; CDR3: CAIRGQGNYGYTF; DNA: TGTGCCATCAGGGGACAGGGGAACTATGGCTACACCTTC
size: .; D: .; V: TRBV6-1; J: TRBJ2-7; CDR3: CASSEARLVRPYEQYF; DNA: TGTGCCAGCAGTGAAGCCCGACTAGTAAGACCCTACGAGCAGTACTTC
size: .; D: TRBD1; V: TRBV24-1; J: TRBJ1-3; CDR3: CATSEGGQAPGNTIYF; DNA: TGTGCCACCAGTGAGGGGGGACAGGCACCTGGAAACACCATATATTTT
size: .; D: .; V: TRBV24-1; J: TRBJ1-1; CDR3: CATSGGGGTEAFF; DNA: TGTGCCACCTCGGGGGGAGGGGGCACTGAAGCTTTCTTT
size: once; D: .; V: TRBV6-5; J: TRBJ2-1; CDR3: CASSYSNEQFF; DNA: TGTGCCAGCAGTTATTCAAATGAGCAGTTCTTC
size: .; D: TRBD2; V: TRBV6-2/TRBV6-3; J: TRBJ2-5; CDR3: CASSYRRGGETQYF; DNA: TGTGCCAGCAGTTACCGTAGGGGAGGGGAGACCCAGTACTTC
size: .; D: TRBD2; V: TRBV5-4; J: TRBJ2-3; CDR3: CASSLTGLADLDF; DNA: TGTGCCAGCAGCCTTACGGGACTAGCGGACCTGGATTTT
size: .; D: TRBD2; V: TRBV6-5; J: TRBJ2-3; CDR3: CASTLAGNTDTQYF; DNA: TGTGCCAGCACCCTAGCGGGAAACACAGATACGCAGTATTTT
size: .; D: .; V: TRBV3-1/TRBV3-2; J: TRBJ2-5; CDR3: CASRLQGQETQYF; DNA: TGTGCCAGCAGACTACAGGGTCAAGAGACCCAGTACTTC
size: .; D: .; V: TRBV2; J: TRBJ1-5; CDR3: CASSGGGHQPQHF; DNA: TGTGCCAGCAGTGGGGGGGGCCATCAGCCCCAGCATTTT
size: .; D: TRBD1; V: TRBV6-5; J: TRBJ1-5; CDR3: CASKDRGRQPQHF; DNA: TGTGCCAGCAAGGACAGGGGGCGGCAGCCCCAGCATTTT
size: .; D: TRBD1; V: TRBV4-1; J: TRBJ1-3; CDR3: CASSHADRGNTIYF; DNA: TGCGCCAGCAGCCACGCGGACAGGGGCAACACCATATATTTT
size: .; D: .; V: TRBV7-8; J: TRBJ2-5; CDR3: CASSLAWVGPQETQYF; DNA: TGTGCCAGCAGCTTAGCATGGGTGGGCCCTCAAGAGACCCAGTACTTC
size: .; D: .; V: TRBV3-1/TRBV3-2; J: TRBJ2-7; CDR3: CASSQVVTDEQYF; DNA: TGTGCCAGCAGCCAAGTAGTAACAGACGAGCAGTACTTC
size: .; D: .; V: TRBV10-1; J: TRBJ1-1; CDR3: CASSPSGTSHQAFF; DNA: TGCGCCAGCAGTCCTTCCGGGACAAGCCATCAAGCTTTCTTT
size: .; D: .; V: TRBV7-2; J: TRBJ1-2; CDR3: CASSLDSGASLYGYTF; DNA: TGTGCCAGCAGCTTAGATTCAGGGGCCTCTCTTTATGGCTACACCTTC
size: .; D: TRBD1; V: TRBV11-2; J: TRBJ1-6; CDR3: CASSFHPPGQGSPFSYNSPLHF; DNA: TGTGCCAGCAGTTTCCACCCCCCGGGACAGGGTTCACCCTTCTCCTATAATTCACCCCTCCACTTT
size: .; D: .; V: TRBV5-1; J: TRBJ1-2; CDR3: CASSLAPSYGYTF; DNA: TGCGCCAGCAGCTTGGCTCCGAGTTATGGCTACACCTTC
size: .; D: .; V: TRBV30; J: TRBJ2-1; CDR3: CAWNPPLDWSSYNEQFF; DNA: TGTGCCTGGAATCCCCCCCTGGACTGGAGCTCCTACAATGAGCAGTTCTTC
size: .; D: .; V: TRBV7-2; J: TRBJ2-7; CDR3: CASSLQQGEQYF; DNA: TGTGCCAGCAGCTTACAGCAGGGCGAGCAGTACTTC
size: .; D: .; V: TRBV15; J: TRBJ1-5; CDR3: CATSRPVAGGNQPQHF; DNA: TGTGCCACCAGCCGCCCCGTGGCCGGGGGGAATCAGCCCCAGCATTTT
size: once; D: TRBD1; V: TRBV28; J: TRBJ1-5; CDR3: CASSKAQGAIVFQPQHF; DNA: TGTGCCAGCAGTAAAGCGCAGGGGGCTATAGTGTTTCAGCCCCAGCATTTT
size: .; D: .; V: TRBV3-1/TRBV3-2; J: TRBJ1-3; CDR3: CASSQTGTGNTIYF; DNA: TGTGCCAGCAGCCAAACAGGGACTGGAAACACCATATATTTT
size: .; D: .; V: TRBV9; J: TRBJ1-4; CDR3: CASSSDDNRANEKLFF; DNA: TGTGCCAGCAGCTCCGACGATAACAGGGCTAATGAAAAACTGTTTTTT
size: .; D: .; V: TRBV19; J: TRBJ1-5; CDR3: CASSISGRVWNQPQHF; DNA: TGTGCCAGTAGTATAAGTGGCAGGGTATGGAATCAGCCCCAGCATTTT